Presented here are 6 T cell receptor beta chains from one specimen sequenced in a study of shared clonotypes between healthy human individuals. TCRdb's table, derived via immunoSEQ multiplex PCR, lists solely in-frame clones and lacks some. The data contain about 2,500,000 clones, around 94% of them singletons. Sequenced material: naive CD4+ T cells sorted from blood. Specified subset: CD45RA+ positively selected. The receptors were sampled from a man younger than 35 in good health.

In its sample, this clone was seen once. The CDR3 reads CASSIRRQAHQVEMNTEAFF. The DNA for the CDR3 is TGTGCCAGTAGTATTCGGAGACAGGCCCACCAAGTCGAGATGAACACTGAAGCTTTCTTT. The V gene is TRBV19, the J gene TRBJ1-1; a possible D gene is TRBD1 (6 bases). Germline lookup yields CDR1 LNHDA and CDR2 SQIVND (reference sequence). The V end lost 3 bases, the J end lost 0 bases, and 26 bases lay between the germline ends. This CDR3 spans 20 amino acids. Together with reference TRBV19 and TRBJ1-1, the CDR3 gives the full variable domain: DGGITQSPKYLFRKEGQNVTLSCEQNLNHDAMYWYRQDPGQGLRLIYYSQIVNDFQKGDIAEGYSVSREKKESFPLTVTSAQKNPTAFYLCASSIRRQAHQVEMNTEAFFGQGTRLTVV.

Worth noting for this clone: Other DNA sequences in this specimen translate into the identical CDR3. The genes are TRBV6-5 and TRBJ2-5, with 8 bases lining up with TRBD2. This CDR3 is 14 amino acids long. V gave up 5 bases and J gave up 5 bases; unmatched junction bases: 7. From germline, CDR1 is MNHEY and CDR2 SVGAGI. The CDR3 DNA reads TGTGCCAGCAGTCCCGGGGGGGGGCGGGAGACCCAGTACTTC. Protein: CASSPGGGRETQYF.

Only a few counts were recorded for this clone. At the DNA level, this CDR3 is encoded by other sequences in the same sample as well. The V call is TRBV30, the J call TRBJ1-5; no definite D call. Germline lookup yields CDR1 GTSNPN and CDR2 SVGIG (reference sequence). This CDR3 is 12 amino acids long. V lost 2 bases, J lost 1 base, and 3 bases lay in between. Here the CDR3 reads CAWSPSNQPQHF. CDR3 DNA: TGTGCCTGGAGTCCGAGCAATCAGCCCCAGCATTTT. Variable domain in full (rest from reference TRBV30 and TRBJ1-5): SQTIHQWPATLVQPVGSPLSLECTVEGTSNPNLYWYRQAAGRGLQLLFYSVGIGQISSEVPQNLSASRPQDRQFILSSKKLLLSDSGFYLCAWSPSNQPQHFGDGTRLSIL.

In DNA form, the CDR3 reads TGTGCCAGCAGCAAAGAGGGGACAGGGTTCCACGAGCAGTACTTC. Protein sequence: CASSKEGTGFHEQYF. This chain uses TRBV2 with TRBJ2-7; 9 bases are a match to TRBD1. The CDR3 sequence is 15 residues long. The J segment lost 5 bases and the V segment lost 6 bases, leaving 11 bases of the junction unmatched. Germline V gives CDR1 SNHLY, CDR2 FYNNEI. The complete variable domain, with remaining parts taken from reference TRBV2 and TRBJ2-7, reads EPEVTQTPSHQVTQMGQEVILRCVPISNHLYFYWYRQILGQKVEFLVSFYNNEISEKSEIFDDQFSVERPDGSNFTLKIRSTKLEDSAMYFCASSKEGTGFHEQYFGPGTRLTVT.

The V gene is TRBV7-3, the J gene TRBJ2-7, with 7 bases aligning to TRBD2. Germline V gives CDR1 SGHTA, CDR2 FQGTGA. With 1 base clipped from V and 6 bases from J, the junction kept 6 bases outside the gene matches. The length of the CDR3 is 14 residues. The CDR3 region is CASSLRGGSSEQYF. The CDR3 bases are TGTGCCAGCAGCTTAAGGGGGGGTTCTAGCGAGCAGTACTTC. The full variable domain, in which reference TRBV7-3 and TRBJ2-7 provide the parts outside the CDR3, is GAGVSQTPSNKVTEKGKYVELRCDPISGHTALYWYRQSLGQGPEFLIYFQGTGAADDSGLPNDRFFAVRPEGSVSTLKIQRTERGDSAVYLCASSLRGGSSEQYFGPGTRLTVT.

V and J are TRBV4-3 and TRBJ2-7; 7 nucleotides align to TRBD2. The CDR3 consists of 14 residues. Germline CDR1 is LGHNA and CDR2 is YSLEER. V shed 0 bases, J shed 3 bases, and the junction held 2 bases outside the gene matches. The CDR3 DNA is TGCGCCAGCAGCCAAGACCCTAGCGGCTACGAGCAGTACTTC. As protein: CASSQDPSGYEQYF.